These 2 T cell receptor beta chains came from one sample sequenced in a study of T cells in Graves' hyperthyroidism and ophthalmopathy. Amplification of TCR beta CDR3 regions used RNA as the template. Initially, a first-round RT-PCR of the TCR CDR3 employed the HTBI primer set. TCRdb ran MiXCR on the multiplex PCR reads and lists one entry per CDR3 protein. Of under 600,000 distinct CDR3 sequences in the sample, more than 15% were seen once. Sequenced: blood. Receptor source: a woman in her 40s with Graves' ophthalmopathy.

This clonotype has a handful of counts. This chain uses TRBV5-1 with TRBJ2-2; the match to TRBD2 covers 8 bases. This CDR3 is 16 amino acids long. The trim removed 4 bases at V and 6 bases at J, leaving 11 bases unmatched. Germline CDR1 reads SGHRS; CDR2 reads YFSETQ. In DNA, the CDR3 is TGCGCCAGCAGCCGAGGGACTAGTAAATCGTCCGGGGAGCTGTTTTTT. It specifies CASSRGTSKSSGELFF.

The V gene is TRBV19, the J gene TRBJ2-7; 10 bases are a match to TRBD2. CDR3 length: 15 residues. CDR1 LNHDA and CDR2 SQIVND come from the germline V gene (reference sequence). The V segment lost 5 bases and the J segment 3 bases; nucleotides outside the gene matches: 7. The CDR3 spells CASSPRSGRGYEQYF. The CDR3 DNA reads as TGTGCCAGTAGTCCCAGGAGCGGGAGGGGCTACGAGCAGTACTTC.